This T cell receptor (beta chain) was observed in a study of shared clonotypes between healthy human individuals. The length of the CDR3 is 15 residues. V was cut by 1 base and J by 0 bases, with 9 bases left in between. Germline values: CDR1 SGHVS, CDR2 FQNEAQ. This clone was detected only once. Repertoires were generated with immunoSEQ multiplex PCR, while TCRdb's copy carries only in-frame clones and drops some. The data hold about 110,000 clones, with roughly two thirds observed a single time. The V call is TRBV7-8, the J call TRBJ1-1; D unresolved. This TCR derives from a woman in her twenties or thirties in good health. Sequences were obtained from memory CD8+ T cells sorted from blood. Indicated subset: CD45RO+ cells pooled with CCR7-negative TemRA cells. The CDR3 nucleotides are TGTGCCAGCAGCTTAGAGACCGGGGTGAACACTGAAGCTTTCTTT. This sequence encodes CASSLETGVNTEAFF.